One sample yielded the 3 T cell receptor beta chains listed below, sequenced in a study of blood T cell repertoires in COVID-19. Profiled with immunoSEQ multiplex PCR; TCRdb holds only in-frame clones, not every one. The repertoire has more than 80,000 clones, about 70% of them found once; the top ten carry around 21%. Sequenced sample: peripheral blood. Receptors were obtained from a woman over 75 with active or convalescent COVID-19.

This clone came up many times. The CDR3 here is CASSPLNRGAGDSYEQYF. In DNA, the CDR3 is TGTGCCAGCAGCCCATTAAACCGGGGGGCCGGGGACTCCTACGAGCAGTACTTC. This chain connects TRBV11-2 to TRBJ2-7; tentative D call: TRBD2 (7 bases). Trimming took off 5 bases at V and 0 bases at J, with 23 bases between the two ends. This CDR3 spans 18 amino acids. The germline CDR1 and CDR2 sequences are SGHAT and FQNNGV.

This chain joins TRBV11-2 and TRBJ2-7; D is possibly TRBD1 (6 bases). Trimming stripped 1 base from V and 0 bases from J, with 22 bases between. This CDR3 is 19 amino acids long. Per germline, CDR1 SGHAT and CDR2 FQNNGV. CDR3 nucleotide sequence: TGTGCCAGCAGCTTAGGACCCTCGTGGGGGCAAGTGAGCTCCTACGAGCAGTACTTC. The encoded protein is CASSLGPSWGQVSSYEQYF.

This sequence joins TRBV19 and TRBJ2-4; 10 nucleotides agree with TRBD2. Germline V gene lookup returns CDR1 LNHDA and CDR2 SQIVND (reference sequence). The CDR3 contains 19 residues. V shed 6 bases, J shed 0 bases, and the junction held 14 bases outside the gene matches. CDR3 amino acids: CASSRAWVAGGIAKNIQYF. CDR3 in DNA: TGTGCCAGTAGCCGAGCGTGGGTAGCGGGGGGTATAGCCAAAAACATTCAGTACTTC.